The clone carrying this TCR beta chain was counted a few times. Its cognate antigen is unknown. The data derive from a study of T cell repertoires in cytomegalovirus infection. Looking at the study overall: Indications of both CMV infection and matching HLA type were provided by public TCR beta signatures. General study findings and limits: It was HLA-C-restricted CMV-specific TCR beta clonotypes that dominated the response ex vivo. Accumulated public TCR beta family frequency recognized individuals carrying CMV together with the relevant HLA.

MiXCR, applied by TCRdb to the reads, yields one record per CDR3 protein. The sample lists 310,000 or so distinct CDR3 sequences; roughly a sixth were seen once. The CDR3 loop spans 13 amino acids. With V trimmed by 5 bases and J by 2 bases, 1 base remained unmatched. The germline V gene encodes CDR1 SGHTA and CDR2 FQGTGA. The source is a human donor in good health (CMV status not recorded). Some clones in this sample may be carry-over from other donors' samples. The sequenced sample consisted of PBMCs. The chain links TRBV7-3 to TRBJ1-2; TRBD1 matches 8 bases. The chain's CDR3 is CASSQGANYGYTF. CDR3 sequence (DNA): TGTGCCAGCAGCCAGGGGGCCAACTATGGCTACACCTTC.